This T cell receptor beta chain was obtained from a study of OX40 agonist ivuxolimab in advanced cancers. Study-level information: At 0.01 to 10 mg/kg, ivuxolimab was administered intravenously to patients every 2 weeks.

Study-wide results and limits: CD4+ T cells averaged fewer expanded clones than CD8+ T cells.

The table lists this clone with a few counts. Its antigen is unknown. Drawing of blood for sampling happened at baseline, at cycle 4 day 1, and at cycle 7 day 1. The assay was immunoSEQ multiplex PCR, and TCRdb's table has in-frame clones only and misses some. The table shows just under 65,000 clones, with just over 85% occurring only once. The V segment lost 7 bases and the J segment 4 bases; nucleotides outside the gene matches: 7. The CDR3 contains 13 residues. CDR1 and CDR2 from the germline V gene are SNHLY and FYNNEI. The chain recombines TRBV2 with TRBJ2-7; TRBD1 matches 7 bases. The source is an adult with an advanced solid tumor such as melanoma, head and neck, liver or kidney cancer. This material consisted of CD4+ or CD8+ T cells sorted from blood, taken in a trial of the OX40 agonist ivuxolimab. This chain's CDR3 is CASTGGLEYEQYF. The CDR3 coding sequence is TGTGCCAGCACAGGGGGATTGGAATACGAGCAGTACTTC.